Below are 31 T cell receptor beta chains sequenced from a single sample in a study of blood T cells in healthy people across ages. The authors ran a second PCR of about 7 to 11 cycles using a sample-barcoded 5' primer and a J-beta primer mix. TCRdb re-called the 5' RACE reads through MiXCR, storing one row per CDR3 protein. The table includes more than 800,000 distinct CDR3 sequences, 29% detected once. Source material: blood. The receptors were sampled from a woman older than 75 in good health.

Ten or more counts support this clonotype. J is TRBJ2-7 and V is TRBV7-8; possibly TRBD2 for D (6 bases). V lost 5 bases and J 6 bases, leaving 32 bases between the germline ends. CDR3 length equals 19 residues. Per germline, CDR1 SGHVS and CDR2 FQNEAQ. CDR3 amino acids: CASSTEVQRRARLLGEQYF. CDR3 sequence (DNA): TGTGCCAGCAGCACCGAAGTCCAGCGGAGGGCTAGATTACTAGGCGAGCAGTACTTC.

This sequence joins TRBV10-3 and TRBJ2-1, with 9 positions matching TRBD2. The germline V gene encodes CDR1 ENHRY and CDR2 SYGVKD. The trim removed 2 bases at V and 9 bases at J, leaving 8 bases unmatched. The CDR3 consists of 15 residues. The CDR3 coding sequence is TGTGCCATCAGTGAGGCGGGAGGGCCGCAGAGTGAGCAGTTCTTC. Translated, it gives CAISEAGGPQSEQFF.

This clonotype appeared many times. The chain joins TRBV4-3 to TRBJ1-4, with TRBD1 identical over 9 bases. The germline V gene encodes CDR1 LGHNA and CDR2 YSLEER. V was clipped by 2 bases and J by 5 bases; unmatched bases: 6. The CDR3 length is 16 residues. The CDR3, as DNA: TGCGCCAGCAGCCAACAAACCGGGACAGGGAATGAAAAACTGTTTTTT. Translation: CASSQQTGTGNEKLFF.

This clonotype appeared many times. The chain recombines TRBV5-1 with TRBJ2-3; 7 bases are a match to TRBD1. CDR3 length equals 13 residues. Trimming removed 4 bases from V and 5 bases from J; junction bases left unmatched: 4. Germline V gene lookup returns CDR1 SGHRS and CDR2 YFSETQ. The CDR3 region is CASSPGTVDTQYF. CDR3 nucleotide sequence: TGCGCCAGCAGCCCGGGGACAGTAGATACGCAGTATTTT.

V usage is TRBV6-2 or TRBV6-3 and J usage is TRBJ2-7; 8 positions match TRBD1. CDR3 size: 14 residues. The germline CDR1 and CDR2 sequences are MNHEY and SVGEGT. Trimming took 5 bases from V and 2 from J; bases not matched to a gene: 5. The DNA of the CDR3 is TGTGCCAGCAGTGCGGACAGGGCGGCCTACGAGCAGTACTTC. Encoded protein: CASSADRAAYEQYF.

This clonotype was found many times. The CDR3: CASSLGAEYNEQFF. In nucleotides, the CDR3 is TGCGCCAGCAGCTTGGGGGCGGAGTACAATGAGCAGTTCTTC. The rearrangement uses TRBV5-1 and TRBJ2-1, with D uncertain. V lost 0 bases, J lost 4 bases, and 8 bases lay in between. CDR3 length: 14 residues. Germline CDR1 and CDR2: SGHRS and YFSETQ.

Comment on this clonotype: The junction shows a germline mismatch at one end, possibly a read error. V gene TRBV11-2 combines with J gene TRBJ2-6; perhaps D is TRBD1 or TRBD2 (5 bases each). Germline-derived CDR1 and CDR2 are SGHAT and FQNNGV. This CDR3 contains 13 residues. DNA for the CDR3: TGTGCCAGCAGCCCAGCCGGGGCCAACGTCCGGACTTTC. It translates to CASSPAGANVRTF.

At least ten counts were recorded for this clonotype. V usage is TRBV9 and J usage is TRBJ2-1; TRBD2 matches at 10 bases. Per germline, CDR1 SGDLS and CDR2 YYNGEE. Germline trimming cut 1 base from V and 4 bases from J; bases unmatched to any gene: 2. The length of the CDR3 is 15 residues. CDR3 nucleotides: TGTGCCAGCAGCGTAATACTAGCGGGGTACAATGAGCAGTTCTTC. Translated, it gives CASSVILAGYNEQFF.

In regard to this clonotype: A read error may account for a junction end that differs from germline. The CDR3 loop is CASSGRLNDKLFF. For the CDR3, the DNA is TGTGCCAGCAGCGGGCGACTTAATGACAAACTGTTTTTT. The chain joins TRBV7-2 to TRBJ1-4; D call uncertain. This CDR3 has 13 amino acids. Per germline, CDR1 SGHTA and CDR2 FQGNSA. The full variable domain, with the rest looked up from reference TRBV7-2 and TRBJ1-4, is GAGVSQSPSNKVTEKGKDVELRCDPISGHTALYWYRQSLGQGLEFLIYFQGNSAPDKSGLPSDRFSAERTGGSVSTLTIQRTQQEDSAVYLCASSGRLNDKLFFGSGTQLSVL.

This chain joins TRBV6-2 or TRBV6-3 and TRBJ1-1; a possible D gene is TRBD1 (5 bases). Trimming removed 4 bases from V and 1 base from J, with 16 bases in between. The CDR3 spans 16 residues. Germline-derived CDR1 and CDR2 are MNHEY and SVGEGT. In nucleotides, the CDR3 is TGTGCCAGCAGTTCCCTTTGGGGGAGAGGGAACACTGAAGCTTTCTTT. Its translation: CASSSLWGRGNTEAFF.

This clonotype was seen at least ten times. The chain is built from TRBV7-2 and TRBJ1-1; tentatively, D is TRBD1 (6 bases). V was trimmed by 5 bases and J by 1 base, leaving 14 bases between them. The germline gives CDR1 SGHTA, CDR2 FQGNSA. CDR3 length equals 15 residues. The CDR3: CASSPNRVKNTEAFF. CDR3 DNA: TGTGCCAGCAGCCCAAACAGGGTAAAGAACACTGAAGCTTTCTTT.

Of note for this clonotype: Relative to the germline gene, one junction end is altered; a read error may explain this. V is TRBV12-3 or TRBV12-4 and J is TRBJ2-3; 7 bases agree with TRBD1. The CDR3 consists of 17 residues. CDR3 in amino acids: CASSLSFGTVTTDAQYF. The CDR3 DNA reads as TGTGCCAGCAGTTTAAGCTTTGGGACAGTGACGACAGATGCGCAGTATTTT.

This clonotype was detected ten times or more. The DNA of the CDR3 is TGCAGTGCTAGGGTCCTCAAGCGGGGTTCTAGCACAGATACGCAGTATTTT. This gives the protein CSARVLKRGSSTDTQYF. The chain has TRBV20-1 and TRBJ2-3; TRBD2 aligns across 7 bases. With 3 bases clipped from V and 0 bases from J, the junction kept 12 bases outside the gene matches. This CDR3 is 17 amino acids long. Germline loops: CDR1 DFQATT, CDR2 SNEGSKA (reference sequence).

The table lists this clonotype with many counts. This chain connects TRBV3-1 to TRBJ1-2, with 7 positions matching TRBD1. Germline CDR1 is LGHDT and CDR2 is YNNKEL (reference sequence). The junction had 10 bases not matched to a gene; V was cut back by 7 bases and J by 5 bases. The CDR3 runs 14 residues. The DNA of the CDR3 is TGTGCCAGCACCCAGGACAGGACCCCTTATGGCTACACCTTC. It is translated as CASTQDRTPYGYTF.

This clonotype occurred many times. The chain carries TRBV7-2 and TRBJ2-3, with D possibly matching TRBD2 (7 bases). Deletions cut 6 bases from V and 4 bases from J, with 14 bases between. This CDR3 is 14 amino acids long. Per germline, CDR1 SGHTA and CDR2 FQGNSA. CDR3 in amino acids: CASSRGGRSDTQYF. The CDR3 coding sequence is TGTGCCAGCAGTAGGGGGGGCCGGTCAGATACGCAGTATTTT.

This clonotype was seen at least ten times. V gene TRBV15 combines with J gene TRBJ1-6; D perhaps matches TRBD1 (5 bases). The CDR3 has 14 residues. V lost 3 bases and J lost 9, with 12 bases in between. CDR1 and CDR2 from the germline V gene are LNHNV and YYDKDF (reference sequence). This chain's CDR3 is CATSRGRVASPLHF. The CDR3, as DNA: TGTGCCACCAGCAGGGGCAGGGTCGCTTCACCCCTCCACTTT.

The V call is TRBV21-1, the J call TRBJ1-2; TRBD1, as called in the table, went unchecked against the DNA. TRBV21-1 is tagged as a pseudogene. This CDR3 region has 16 residues. CDR3 sequence: CASSKVQRDRAYGYTF. Written as DNA, the CDR3 is TGTGCCAGCAGCAAAGTTCAGCGGGACAGGGCCTATGGCTACACCTTC.

This clonotype was picked up many times. The chain carries TRBV7-9 and TRBJ1-2, with D tentatively TRBD1 (5 bases). V lost 1 base, J lost 1 base, and 10 bases lay in between. Germline CDR1 and CDR2: SEHNR and FQNEAQ (reference sequence). This CDR3 has 15 residues. The CDR3 loop is CASSLGVGLNYGYTF. The CDR3 DNA sequence: TGTGCCAGCAGCTTAGGAGTGGGACTTAACTATGGCTACACCTTC.

The chain is built from TRBV12-3 or TRBV12-4 and TRBJ2-7; perhaps D is TRBD1 or TRBD2 (5 bases each). Trimming took off 2 bases at V and 7 bases at J, with 33 bases between the two ends. The CDR3 extends over 20 amino acids. CDR3 in amino acids: CASSLLRWGRGVGLYNEQYF. The CDR3 nucleotides read TGTGCCAGCAGTTTATTACGGTGGGGCAGAGGGGTAGGCTTATACAATGAGCAGTACTTC.

In regard to this clonotype: A much larger clone lies a single base off, so this may be a read error. The chain recombines TRBV20-1 with TRBJ2-5; TRBD2 matches at 9 bases. Judging by the DNA end, TRBJ2-4 fits better; the J call may be wrong. The CDR3 runs 15 residues. Per germline, CDR1 DFQATT and CDR2 SNEGSKA (reference sequence). CDR3 DNA: TGCAGTACTAGAAGTAGCGGGGGCCGTTCAAACATTCAGTACTTC. It is translated as CSTRSSGGRSNIQYF.

The chain links TRBV10-2 to TRBJ2-7; a weak D match, TRBD1 (5 bases). CDR1 and CDR2 from the germline V gene are WSHSY and SAAADI. The V end was cut by 4 bases, the J end by 7 bases, with 5 bases between. CDR3 length: 10 amino acids. The CDR3 spells CASSAGEQYF. Here the CDR3 DNA reads TGCGCCAGCAGTGCAGGGGAGCAGTACTTC.

This sequence joins TRBV20-1 and TRBJ1-4; D might be TRBD1 (5 bases). CDR1 and CDR2 from the germline V gene are DFQATT and SNEGSKA (reference sequence). V was pared by 7 bases and J by 8 bases, with 17 bases between. The CDR3 covers 13 residues. CDR3 region: CSGRRQGNEKLFF. The CDR3 nucleotides are TGCAGTGGCCGGCGGCAGGGAAACGAAAAACTGTTTTTT.

This chain joins TRBV6-2 or TRBV6-3 and TRBJ1-1; D not resolved. Per the germline V gene, CDR1 is MNHEY and CDR2 is SVGEGT. The CDR3 extends over 16 amino acids. Trimming removed 4 bases at V and 1 base at J, with 16 bases between. CDR3 nucleotides: TGTGCCAGCAGTTCCACCACCGGGCAACAGAACACTGAAGCTTTCTTT. Translated, it gives CASSSTTGQQNTEAFF.

This chain connects TRBV4-3 to TRBJ2-5; unclear D gene. The J call is doubtful: the DNA matches TRBJ2-7 better. The CDR3 contains 15 residues. Looked up from germline, CDR1 is LGHNA and CDR2 is YSLEER. CDR3 bases: TGCGCCAGCAGCCAAGATCAAGGTACCACCTACGAGCAGTACTTC. Protein: CASSQDQGTTYEQYF.

This chain links TRBV30 with TRBJ2-3; D ambiguous. From germline, CDR1 is GTSNPN and CDR2 SVGIG (reference sequence). V was cut by 7 bases and J by 5 bases, with 13 bases left in between. The CDR3 is made up of 12 amino acids. CDR3 sequence reads: CAYTQRGDTQYF. DNA of the CDR3: TGTGCCTATACCCAACGCGGAGATACGCAGTATTTT.

J is TRBJ1-1 and V is TRBV9; D remains unclear. This CDR3 has 15 amino acids. In germline, CDR1 is SGDLS, CDR2 YYNGEE. The germline V and J ends were trimmed by 0 bases and 2 bases, with 11 bases remaining between them. CDR3 residues: CASSVDFAYNTEAFF. CDR3 coding DNA: TGTGCCAGCAGCGTAGATTTCGCGTACAACACTGAAGCTTTCTTT.

This clonotype was recorded a few times. V is TRBV6-5 and J is TRBJ2-2, with D maybe TRBD2 (6 bases). This CDR3 has 15 residues. Germline V gene data show CDR1 as MNHEY and CDR2 as SVGAGI. Trimming left V 5 bases short and J 4 bases short, with 14 bases between. The CDR3 reads CASSAPAGITGELFF. Here the CDR3 DNA reads TGTGCCAGCAGTGCCCCGGCGGGGATCACCGGGGAGCTGTTTTTT.

This clonotype was detected many times. V usage is TRBV7-2 and J usage is TRBJ2-5; a possible D gene is TRBD1 (5 bases). The V end was cut by 8 bases, the J end by 2 bases, with 15 bases between. The CDR3 is 14 residues long. The germline V gene encodes CDR1 SGHTA and CDR2 FQGNSA. The DNA of the CDR3 is TGTGCCAGCCAATCCTACAGGCAGCAAGAGACCCAGTACTTC. Protein sequence: CASQSYRQQETQYF.

The rearrangement joins TRBV28 to TRBJ1-5; D call uncertain. Germline assignment: CDR1 MDHEN and CDR2 SYDVKM. The CDR3 is 18 amino acids. V gave up 7 bases and J gave up 0 bases, with 22 bases separating them. The CDR3 DNA is TGTGCCAGCATTCCCGATCGGCGGAAACCCTATAGCAATCAGCCCCAGCATTTT. This translates into CASIPDRRKPYSNQPQHF.

V is TRBV7-2 and J is TRBJ1-6, with D uncertain. The CDR3 extends over 12 amino acids. V was shortened by 5 bases and J by 11 bases, with 10 bases between the two germline ends. CDR1 and CDR2 from the germline V gene are SGHTA and FQGNSA. CDR3 bases: TGTGCCAGCAGCCGAAACACCACACCCCTCCACTTT. Its translation is CASSRNTTPLHF.

This clonotype was seen at least ten times. This chain joins TRBV15 and TRBJ2-4; 10 nucleotides agree with TRBD2. The germline V gene has CDR1 LNHNV and CDR2 YYDKDF (reference sequence). With 1 base clipped from V and 10 bases from J, the junction kept 10 bases outside the gene matches. The CDR3 is made up of 16 amino acids. The CDR3 reads CATSRGSNQAGGIQYF. The CDR3 coding sequence is TGTGCCACCAGCAGAGGCTCGAACCAAGCGGGGGGGATTCAGTACTTC.